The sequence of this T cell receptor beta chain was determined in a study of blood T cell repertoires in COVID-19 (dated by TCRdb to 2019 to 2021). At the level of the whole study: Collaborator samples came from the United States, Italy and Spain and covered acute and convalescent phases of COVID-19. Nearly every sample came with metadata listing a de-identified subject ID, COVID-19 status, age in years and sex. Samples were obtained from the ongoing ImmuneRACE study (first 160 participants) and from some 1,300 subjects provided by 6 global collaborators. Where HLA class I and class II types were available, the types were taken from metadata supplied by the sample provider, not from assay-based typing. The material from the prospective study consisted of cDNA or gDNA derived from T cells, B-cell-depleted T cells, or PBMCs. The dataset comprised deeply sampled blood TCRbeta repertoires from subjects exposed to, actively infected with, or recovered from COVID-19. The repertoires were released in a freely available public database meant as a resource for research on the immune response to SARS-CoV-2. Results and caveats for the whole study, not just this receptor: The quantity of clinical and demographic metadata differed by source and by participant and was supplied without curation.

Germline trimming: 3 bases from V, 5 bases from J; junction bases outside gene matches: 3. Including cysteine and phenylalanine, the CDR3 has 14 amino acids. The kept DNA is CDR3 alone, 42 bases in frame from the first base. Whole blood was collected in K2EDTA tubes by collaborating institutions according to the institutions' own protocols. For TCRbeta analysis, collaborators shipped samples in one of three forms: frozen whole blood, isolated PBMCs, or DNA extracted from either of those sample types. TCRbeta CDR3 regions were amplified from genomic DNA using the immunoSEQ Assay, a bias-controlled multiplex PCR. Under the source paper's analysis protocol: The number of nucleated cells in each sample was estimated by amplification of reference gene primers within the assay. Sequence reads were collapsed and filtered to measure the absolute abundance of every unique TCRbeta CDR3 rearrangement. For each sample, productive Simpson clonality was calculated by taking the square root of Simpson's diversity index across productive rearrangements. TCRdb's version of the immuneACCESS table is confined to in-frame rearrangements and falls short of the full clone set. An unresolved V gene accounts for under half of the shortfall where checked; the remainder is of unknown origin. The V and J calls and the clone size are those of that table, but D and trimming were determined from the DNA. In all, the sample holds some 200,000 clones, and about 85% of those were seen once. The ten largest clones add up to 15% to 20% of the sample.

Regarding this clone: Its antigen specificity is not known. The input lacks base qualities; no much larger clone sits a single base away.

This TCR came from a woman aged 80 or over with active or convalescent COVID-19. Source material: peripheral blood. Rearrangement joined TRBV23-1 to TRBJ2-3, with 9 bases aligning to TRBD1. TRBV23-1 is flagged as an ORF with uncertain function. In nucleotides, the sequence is TGCGCCAGCAGTCAGGGACAGGGAGGAGATACGCAGTATTTT. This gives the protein CASSQGQGGDTQYF.